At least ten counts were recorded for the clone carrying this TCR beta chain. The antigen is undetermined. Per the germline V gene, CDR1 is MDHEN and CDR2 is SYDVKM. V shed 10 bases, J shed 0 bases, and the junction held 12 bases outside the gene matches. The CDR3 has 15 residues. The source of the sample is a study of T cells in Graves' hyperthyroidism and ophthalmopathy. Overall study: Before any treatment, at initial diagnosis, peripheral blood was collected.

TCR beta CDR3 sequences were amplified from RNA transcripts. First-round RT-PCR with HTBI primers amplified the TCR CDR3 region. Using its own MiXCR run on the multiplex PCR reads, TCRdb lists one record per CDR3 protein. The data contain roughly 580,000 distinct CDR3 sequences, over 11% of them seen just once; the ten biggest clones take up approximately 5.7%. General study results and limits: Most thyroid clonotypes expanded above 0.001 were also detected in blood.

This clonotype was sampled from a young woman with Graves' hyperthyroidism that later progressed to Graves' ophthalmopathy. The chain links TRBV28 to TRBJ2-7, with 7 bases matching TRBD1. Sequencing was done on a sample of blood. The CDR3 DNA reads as TGTGCCACCAAATACGGACAGGTCAGCTCCTACGAGCAGTACTTC. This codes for CATKYGQVSSYEQYF.